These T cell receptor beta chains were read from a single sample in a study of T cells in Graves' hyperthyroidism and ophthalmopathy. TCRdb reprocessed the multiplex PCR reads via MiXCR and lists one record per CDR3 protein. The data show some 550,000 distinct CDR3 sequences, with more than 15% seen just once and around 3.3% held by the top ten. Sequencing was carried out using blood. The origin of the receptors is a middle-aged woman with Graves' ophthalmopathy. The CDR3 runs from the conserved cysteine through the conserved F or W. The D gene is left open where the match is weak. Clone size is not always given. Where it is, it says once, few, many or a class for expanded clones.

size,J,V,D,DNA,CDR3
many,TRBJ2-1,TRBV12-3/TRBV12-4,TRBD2,TGTGCCAGCAGTCCCGGACTAGAAGGGTATGAGCAGTTCTTC,CASSPGLEGYEQFF
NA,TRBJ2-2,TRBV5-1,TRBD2,TGCGCCAGCAGCTTGATGGTGCTAGCGGTGAACACCGGGGAGCTGTTTTTT,CASSLMVLAVNTGELFF
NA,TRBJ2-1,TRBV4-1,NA,TGCGCCAGCGCAAGGGACTTCTCCACCTACAATGAGCAGTTCTTC,CASARDFSTYNEQFF
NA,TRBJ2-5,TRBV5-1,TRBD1,TGCGCCAGCAGACCGACAGGGGGCTATATAGAGACCCAGTACTTC,CASRPTGGYIETQYF
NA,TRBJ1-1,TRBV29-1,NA,TGCAGCGTTTGGCCGGGGGCGGCTCTGGGCACTGAAGCTTTCTTT,CSVWPGAALGTEAFF
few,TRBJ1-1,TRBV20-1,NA,TGCAGTGCTAGAGATCCCCAACGGGGGATGAGCACTGAAGCTTTCTTT,CSARDPQRGMSTEAFF
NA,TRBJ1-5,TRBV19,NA,TGTGCCAGTAGTTGGCCAGCTAATCAGCCCCAGCATTTT,CASSWPANQPQHF
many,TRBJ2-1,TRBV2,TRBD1,TGTGCCAGCACCTTACTGACAGGGGGATCCTACAATGAGCAGTTCTTC,CASTLLTGGSYNEQFF
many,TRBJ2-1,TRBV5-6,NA,TGTGCCAGCAGCTCGGGGCTGGGGAACTACAATGAGCAGTTCTTC,CASSSGLGNYNEQFF
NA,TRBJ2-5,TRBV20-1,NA,TGCAGTGCTAGAGATGTCCACCTCAGGGGGGGCCAAGAGACCCAGTACTTC,CSARDVHLRGGQETQYF
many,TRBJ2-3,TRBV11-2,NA,TGTGCCAGCAGCTCGCCCGGAGGAACAGCCCCAGATACGCAGTATTTT,CASSSPGGTAPDTQYF
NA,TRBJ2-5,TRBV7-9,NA,TGTGCCAGCAGACCGATAGGGGGGTTAGAGACCCAGTACTTC,CASRPIGGLETQYF
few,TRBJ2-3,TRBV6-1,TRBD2,TGTGCCAGCAGTGTCCGGGGAGGGGAGGGTACAGATACGCAGTATTTT,CASSVRGGEGTDTQYF
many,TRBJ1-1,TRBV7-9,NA,TGTGCCAGCAGCCACAGGGACATGAACACTGAAGCTTTCTTT,CASSHRDMNTEAFF
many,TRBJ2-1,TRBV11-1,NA,TGTGCCAGCAGGACTACCGGGACTTCTCTGTTCTTC,CASRTTGTSLFF
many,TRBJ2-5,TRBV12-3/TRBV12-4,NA,TGTGCCAGCAGTTCGGGACTGTCCGGAGGGGAGACCCAGTACTTC,CASSSGLSGGETQYF
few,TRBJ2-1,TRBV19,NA,TGTGCCAGTAGTAAAGGCAACTACAATGAGCAGTTCTTC,CASSKGNYNEQFF
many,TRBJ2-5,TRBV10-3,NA,TGTGCCATCAGTGTGGTTGCCCAGGAGACCCAGTACTTC,CAISVVAQETQYF
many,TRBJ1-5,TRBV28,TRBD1,TGTGCCAGCAGACAGGGGGCTGATCAGCCCCAGCATTTT,CASRQGADQPQHF
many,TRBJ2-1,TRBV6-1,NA,TGTGCCAGCACGCCGACAATGACCTACAATGAGCAGTTCTTC,CASTPTMTYNEQFF